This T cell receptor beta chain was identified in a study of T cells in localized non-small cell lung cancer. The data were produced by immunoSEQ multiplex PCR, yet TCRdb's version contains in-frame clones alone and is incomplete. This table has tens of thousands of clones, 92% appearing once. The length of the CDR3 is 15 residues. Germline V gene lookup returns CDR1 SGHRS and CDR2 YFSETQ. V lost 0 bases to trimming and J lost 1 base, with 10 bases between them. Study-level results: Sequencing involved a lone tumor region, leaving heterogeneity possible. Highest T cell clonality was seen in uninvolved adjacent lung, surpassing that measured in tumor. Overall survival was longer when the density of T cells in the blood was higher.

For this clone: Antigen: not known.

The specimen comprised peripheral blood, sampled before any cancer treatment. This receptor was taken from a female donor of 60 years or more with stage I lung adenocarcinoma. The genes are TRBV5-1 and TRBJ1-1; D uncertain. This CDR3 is CASSLEGRTNTEAFF. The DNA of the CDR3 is TGCGCCAGCAGCTTGGAGGGTAGGACGAACACTGAAGCTTTCTTT.